This TCR beta chain was identified during a study of blood T cell repertoires in COVID-19. Study-level information: Donors in the United States, Italy and Spain gave samples during acute or convalescent COVID-19. T cells, B-cell-depleted T cells, or PBMCs provided the cDNA or gDNA that served as material.

In the original workflow: Nucleated cell number was recorded as an estimate derived from reference gene primer amplification. The method was immunoSEQ multiplex PCR; TCRdb's version includes in-frame clones alone and lacks a portion of them. V and J calls plus clone size are reproduced from that table; the DNA served to infer D and trimming. The sample shows some 70,000 clones, roughly 84% of them seen only once. Germline V lookup: CDR1 LNHDA, CDR2 SQIVND (reference sequence). The V gene lost 7 bases and the J gene lost 4 bases, with 10 bases spanning the gap. The CDR3 length is 12 residues. This clone has just a few counts.

Sequenced: peripheral blood. The gene calls are TRBV19 and TRBJ1-2; D ambiguous. The TCR sequence derives from a man over 45 with active COVID-19. The CDR3 is CASTNSIYGYTF. CDR3 bases: TGTGCCAGTACAAATAGCATCTATGGCTACACCTTC.